What follows are 18 T cell receptor beta chains derived from one specimen sequenced in a study of identical twins (dated by TCRdb to about 2016). Libraries were prepared through 5' RACE. These reads were obtained on an Illumina HiSeq 2000. The raw public reads went through TCRdb reprocessing: fastp at Q25, MiXCR clone calling, in-frame beta chains kept. Here each entry gathers all rows of one CDR3 protein and keeps the most common genes and DNA. The sample contains roughly 710,000 distinct CDR3 sequences, approximately 6.1% of them found a single time. The ten largest account for 1.5% to 2% of the sample. The sample taken for sequencing was naive T cells sorted from blood. What the cell subset or site label conveys for this sample: cells isolated with a human naive T-cell isolation kit. These TCRs come from a man in his late teens or twenties in good health.

This clonotype was counted a few times. V usage is TRBV15 and J usage is TRBJ2-1; D remains unclear. The length of the CDR3 is 14 residues. Trimming left V 0 bases short and J 5 bases short, with 8 bases between. Germline CDR1 and CDR2: LNHNV and YYDKDF (reference sequence). CDR3 loop: CATSRDTRNNEQFF. CDR3 in DNA: TGTGCCACCAGCAGAGATACACGGAACAATGAGCAGTTCTTC.

This clonotype was seen ten or more times. This sequence joins TRBV6-1 and TRBJ2-6, with TRBD1 matching over 9 bases. The junction had 7 bases not matched to a gene; V was cut back by 10 bases and J by 12 bases. Germline CDR1 and CDR2: MNHNS and SASEGT. The CDR3 runs 12 residues. This chain's CDR3 is CATDRGSLVLTF. For the CDR3, the DNA is TGTGCCACGGACAGGGGCTCACTCGTCCTGACTTTC.

This clonotype has just a few counts. The rearrangement links TRBV7-7 to TRBJ2-1, with 10 bases that match TRBD2. Looked up from germline, CDR1 is SSHAT and CDR2 is FNYEAQ (reference sequence). The V segment lost 3 bases and the J segment 1 base; nucleotides outside the gene matches: 9. The CDR3 has 18 residues. CDR3 sequence: CASSLYPFSGGSYNEQFF. For the CDR3, the DNA is TGTGCCAGCAGCTTGTATCCCTTTAGCGGGGGGTCCTACAATGAGCAGTTCTTC.

In its sample, this clonotype was seen many times. The rearrangement joins TRBV13 to TRBJ2-1, with 8 bases that match TRBD2. With V trimmed by 7 bases and J by 7 bases, 15 bases remained unmatched. This CDR3 is 16 amino acids long. Germline-derived CDR1 and CDR2 are PRHDT and FYEKMQ (reference sequence). CDR3 protein: CASTGALAGGGNEQFF. The CDR3 DNA reads as TGTGCCAGCACCGGTGCCCTCGCGGGAGGTGGGAATGAGCAGTTCTTC.

This sequence joins TRBV6-1 and TRBJ2-3, with 12 bases fitting TRBD2. The CDR3 runs to 14 residues. The germline gives CDR1 MNHNS, CDR2 SASEGT. Trimming cost V 7 bases and J 5 bases; bases outside gene matches: 4. In nucleotides, the CDR3 is TGTGCCAGCACCCCGGGACTAGCGGGAGATACGCAGTATTTT. Translation gives CASTPGLAGDTQYF.

Many counts were recorded for this clonotype. The rearrangement uses TRBV20-1 and TRBJ2-2; tentatively, D is TRBD2 (5 bases). The length of the CDR3 is 15 residues. CDR1 is DFQATT and CDR2 is SNEGSKA in the germline V gene (reference sequence). V lost 1 base, J lost 0 bases, and 9 bases lay in between. CDR3 in amino acids: CSARVGRANTGELFF. Here the CDR3 DNA reads TGCAGTGCTAGAGTTGGGCGGGCGAACACCGGGGAGCTGTTTTTT.

This clonotype was seen repeatedly, ten times or more. V is TRBV7-8 and J is TRBJ2-2; tentatively, D is TRBD1 (5 bases). This CDR3 contains 12 residues. Trimming cost V 8 bases and J 5 bases, with 9 bases left between them. CDR1 is SGHVS and CDR2 is FQNEAQ in the germline V gene. For the CDR3, the DNA is TGTGCCAGCTTGGCAGGGACCGGGGAGCTGTTTTTT. It codes for CASLAGTGELFF.

This clonotype was detected many times. The chain employs TRBV6-6 and TRBJ2-7; possible D gene TRBD2, 5 bases. The V gene lost 7 bases and the J gene lost 3 bases, with 13 bases spanning the gap. This CDR3 comprises 13 residues. The germline V gene has CDR1 MNHNY and CDR2 SVGAGI (reference sequence). For the CDR3, the DNA is TGTGCCAGCAAAGAGGGAGCTAACTACGAGCAGTACTTC. It yields the protein CASKEGANYEQYF.

CDR3 nucleotides: TGTGCCATCAGTGAGTTATATGGCAGGGAGGATGGCTACACCTTC. Protein sequence: CAISELYGREDGYTF. The chain is built from TRBV10-3 and TRBJ1-2; possible D gene TRBD1, 5 bases. Trimming removed 1 base at V and 6 bases at J, with 15 bases between. The V gene's germline CDR1 is ENHRY and CDR2 SYGVKD. CDR3 length equals 15 residues.

As for this clonotype: A read error may explain this, as a much larger clone is one base away. The genes are TRBV27 and TRBJ2-6; D gene unclear. Germline CDR1 MNHEY, CDR2 SMNVEV (reference sequence). V was cut by 4 bases and J by 2 bases, with 3 bases left in between. The CDR3 is made up of 13 amino acids. The CDR3 region is CASSWPGANVLTF. CDR3 nucleotide sequence: TGTGCCAGCAGTTGGCCTGGGGCCAACGTCCTGACTTTC. Looking up the rest from reference TRBV27 and TRBJ2-6 gives the full variable domain: EAQVTQNPRYLITVTGKKLTVTCSQNMNHEYMSWYRQDPGLGLRQIYYSMNVEVTDKGDVPEGYKVSRKEKRNFPLILESPSPNQTSLYFCASSWPGANVLTFGAGSRLTVL.

This clonotype was seen more than once but under ten times. The V call is TRBV28, the J call TRBJ2-1; a weak D match, TRBD2 (6 bases). Germline CDR1 MDHEN, CDR2 SYDVKM. V lost 4 bases to trimming and J lost 5 bases, with 21 bases between them. The CDR3 has 17 amino acids. The CDR3 DNA reads TGTGCCAGCAGTTCCCAGCAGTTGAAGCGGGTCAACAATGAGCAGTTCTTC. The encoded protein is CASSSQQLKRVNNEQFF.

This clonotype turned up a few times. The rearrangement uses TRBV30 and TRBJ1-2; a possible D gene is TRBD1 (6 bases). Trimming took off 0 bases at V and 8 bases at J, with 13 bases between the two ends. Germline V lookup: CDR1 GTSNPN, CDR2 SVGIG (reference sequence). The CDR3 has 13 amino acids. The CDR3 here is CAWSVGGAEGYTF. CDR3 in DNA: TGTGCCTGGAGTGTCGGGGGCGCGGAGGGCTACACCTTC.

The V gene is TRBV7-9, the J gene TRBJ2-7; unclear D gene. Trimming cost V 0 bases and J 5 bases, with 8 bases left between them. The CDR3 length is 13 residues. Germline V gene sequence: CDR1 SEHNR, CDR2 FQNEAQ (reference sequence). The CDR3 region is CASSLARAHEQYV. The CDR3 region has the DNA TGTGCCAGCAGCTTAGCTCGCGCCCACGAGCAGTACGTC.

There are many counts of this clonotype. The chain joins TRBV5-1 to TRBJ1-1; D gene unclear. The CDR3 loop spans 15 amino acids. CDR1 is SGHRS and CDR2 is YFSETQ in the germline V gene. V was shortened by 0 bases and J by 0 bases, with 9 bases between the two germline ends. CDR3 region: CASSLVTGMNTEAFF. The CDR3 nucleotides read TGCGCCAGCAGCTTGGTTACTGGGATGAACACTGAAGCTTTCTTT. Full variable domain (remainder filled in from reference TRBV5-1 and TRBJ1-1): KAGVTQTPRYLIKTRGQQVTLSCSPISGHRSVSWYQQTPGQGLQFLFEYFSETQRNKGNFPGRFSGRQFSNSRSEMNVSTLELGDSALYLCASSLVTGMNTEAFFGQGTRLTVV.

This clonotype was recorded many times. The chain is built from TRBV12-3 or TRBV12-4 and TRBJ2-1; D perhaps matches TRBD1 (6 bases). The CDR3 is 16 amino acids. Trimming pared 5 bases from V and 4 bases from J, leaving 18 bases between. CDR3 protein: CASSRLQGRFYNEQFF. The CDR3 region has the DNA TGTGCCAGCAGTAGATTACAGGGAAGATTTTACAATGAGCAGTTCTTC.

This rearrangement joins TRBV7-9 to TRBJ2-1, with 8 bases fitting TRBD2. Germline CDR1 and CDR2: SEHNR and FQNEAQ (reference sequence). The length of the CDR3 is 15 residues. V lost 5 bases, J lost 6 bases, and 9 bases stayed unmatched. CDR3 protein: CASSTTGTRGNEQFF. In DNA, the CDR3 is TGTGCCAGCAGCACTACCGGGACTAGAGGCAATGAGCAGTTCTTC. The variable domain in full, completed from reference TRBV7-9 and TRBJ2-1, reads DTGVSQNPRHKITKRGQNVTFRCDPISEHNRLYWYRQTLGQGPEFLTYFQNEAQLEKSRLLSDRFSAERPKGSFSTLEIQRTEQGDSAMYLCASSTTGTRGNEQFFGPGTRLTVL.

This clonotype came up many times. The rearrangement links TRBV20-1 to TRBJ2-3, with D unclear. The V gene lost 2 bases and the J gene lost 0 bases, with 18 bases spanning the gap. The CDR3 is 17 amino acids. Germline CDR1 is DFQATT and CDR2 is SNEGSKA (reference sequence). CDR3 region: CSARYSRPRLSTDTQYF. As DNA, the CDR3 is TGCAGTGCTAGATACTCCCGTCCTAGGTTGAGCACAGATACGCAGTATTTT.

This clonotype was counted many times. The J gene is TRBJ2-7, the V gene TRBV12-3 or TRBV12-4; TRBD1 aligns across 11 bases. The V segment lost 5 bases and the J segment 4 bases; nucleotides outside the gene matches: 4. The CDR3 length is 14 residues. CDR3 loop: CASSVRDRGYEQYF. The DNA of the CDR3 is TGTGCCAGCAGTGTCCGGGACAGGGGGTACGAGCAGTACTTC.